This T cell receptor (beta chain) is drawn from a study of T cells after somatic rescue of genetic block. Here immunoSEQ multiplex PCR was the method, and the copy in TCRdb shows in-frame clones only, minus some. The sample includes approximately 65,000 clones, less than 95% of them seen just once. The CDR3 has 17 residues. Germline V gene lookup returns CDR1 SNHLY and CDR2 FYNNEI. The V and J ends lost 7 bases and 4 bases, in that order; junction bases with no gene match: 11. The rearrangement links TRBV2 to TRBJ2-3; 13 bases fit TRBD2. Sequencing used peripheral blood mononuclear cells (PBMCs). The source of this sequence is a man aged 40-50 years. Here the CDR3 DNA reads TGTGCCAGCAACCCCGCAGGGACTAGCGGGGCAGCAGATACGCAGTATTTT. Its protein product is CASNPAGTSGAADTQYF.